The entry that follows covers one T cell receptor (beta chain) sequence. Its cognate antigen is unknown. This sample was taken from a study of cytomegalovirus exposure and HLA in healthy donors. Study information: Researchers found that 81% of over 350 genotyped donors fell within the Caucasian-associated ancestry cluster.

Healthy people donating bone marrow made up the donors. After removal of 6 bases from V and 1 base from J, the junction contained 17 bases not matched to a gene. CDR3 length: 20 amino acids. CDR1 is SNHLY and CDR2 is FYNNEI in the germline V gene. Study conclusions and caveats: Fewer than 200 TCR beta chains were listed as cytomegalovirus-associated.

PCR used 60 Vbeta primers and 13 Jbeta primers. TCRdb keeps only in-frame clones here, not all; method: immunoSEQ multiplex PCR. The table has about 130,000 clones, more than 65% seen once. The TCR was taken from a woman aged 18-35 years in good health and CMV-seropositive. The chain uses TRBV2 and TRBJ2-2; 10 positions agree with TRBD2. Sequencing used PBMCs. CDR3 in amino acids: CASRPRGLPGLAKNTGELFF. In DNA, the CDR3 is TGTGCCAGCAGGCCGAGGGGGCTACCGGGACTAGCGAAGAACACCGGGGAGCTGTTTTTT.